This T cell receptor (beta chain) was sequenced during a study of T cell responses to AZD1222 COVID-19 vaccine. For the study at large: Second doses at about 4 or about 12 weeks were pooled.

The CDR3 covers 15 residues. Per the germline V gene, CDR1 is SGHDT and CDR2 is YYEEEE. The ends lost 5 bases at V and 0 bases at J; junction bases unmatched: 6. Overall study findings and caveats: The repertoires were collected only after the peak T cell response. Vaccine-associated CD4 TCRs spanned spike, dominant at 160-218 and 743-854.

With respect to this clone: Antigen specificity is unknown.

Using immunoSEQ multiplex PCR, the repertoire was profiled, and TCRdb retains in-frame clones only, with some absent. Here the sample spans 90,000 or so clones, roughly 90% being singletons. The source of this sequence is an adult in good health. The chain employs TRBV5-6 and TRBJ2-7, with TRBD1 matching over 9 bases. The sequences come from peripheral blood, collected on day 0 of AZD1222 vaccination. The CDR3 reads CASRPGQGNSYEQYF. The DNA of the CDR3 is TGTGCCAGCAGGCCGGGACAGGGAAACTCCTACGAGCAGTACTTC.